This entry describes one T cell receptor (beta chain). Its antigen is as yet unknown. This may come from a read error, since a much larger clone is one base off. Other DNA sequences within the sample encode an identical CDR3. Between the trimmed V and J ends, which lost 4 bases and 2 bases, there was a span of 1 base. Germline assignment: CDR1 SGHNT and CDR2 YYREEE (reference sequence). The CDR3 totals 11 residues. The whole isolated RNA underwent reverse transcription, so sequencing captured expressed TCRB transcripts. Libraries were prepared by immunoSEQ multiplex PCR; TCRdb keeps only in-frame clonotypes and omits some of them. The table includes approximately 600,000 clones, about an eighth detected once. The sample originates from a study of beta chain features in type 1 diabetes. Study details: There was similarity between patients and healthy donors in age, gender and cell yields.

Study-level findings and limits: The study found moderately but significantly shorter TCRB CDR3s in all four CD4+ subsets of Type 1 diabetes patients.

The TCR sequence derives from a man younger than 45 with type 1 diabetes. Material: naive CD4+ T cells from blood. The rearrangement joins TRBV5-4 to TRBJ2-1; D is unresolved. CDR3 residues: CASSTYNEQFF. In DNA form, the CDR3 reads TGTGCCAGCAGCACCTACAATGAGCAGTTCTTC.